The clone carrying this T cell receptor (beta chain) was recorded a few times. Germline V CDR1 and CDR2: SQVTM, ANQGSEA. There are 18 residues in the CDR3. V was cut by 0 bases and J by 2 bases, with 23 bases left in between. The sample comes from a study of cytomegalovirus exposure and HLA in healthy donors. In the PCR, 60 Vbeta and 13 Jbeta primers were used. Data came from immunoSEQ multiplex PCR; TCRdb stores just in-frame clones and leaves some out. The repertoire holds fewer than 250,000 clones, with about 75% as singletons. The chain uses TRBV29-1 and TRBJ2-7, with D maybe TRBD1 (6 bases). The sequenced sample was PBMCs. This TCR was recovered from a male donor in good health and CMV-seronegative. This CDR3 reads CSVEEVGNEGERTYEQYF. CDR3 nucleotide sequence: TGCAGCGTTGAAGAAGTCGGTAATGAGGGGGAAAGGACCTACGAGCAGTACTTC.